Following are 15 T cell receptor beta chains from one sample sequenced in a study of identical twins. Using its own MiXCR run on the 5' RACE reads, TCRdb lists one record per CDR3 protein. The repertoire consists of roughly 690,000 distinct CDR3 sequences, with less than 7% occurring once and the leading ten covering 1.5% to 2%. The sample taken for sequencing was naive T cells sorted from blood. The receptors shown here come from a man aged 18 to 30 in good health.

This clonotype has a handful of counts. The chain carries TRBV12-3 or TRBV12-4 and TRBJ1-5; D is ambiguous. Trimming left V 6 bases short and J 4 bases short, with 10 bases between. The CDR3 is 13 residues long. The CDR3 sequence: CASRPDENQPQHF. The CDR3 nucleotides are TGTGCCAGCAGACCAGACGAAAATCAGCCCCAGCATTTT.

CDR3 DNA sequence: TGTGCCTGGAGTGAAACCCGGACTAGCGGAAGCTACGAGCAGTACTTC. Protein product: CAWSETRTSGSYEQYF. The V and J genes are TRBV30 and TRBJ2-7; 10 bases match TRBD2. Germline V lookup: CDR1 GTSNPN, CDR2 SVGIG (reference sequence). After removal of 1 base from V and 3 bases from J, the junction contained 9 bases not matched to a gene. CDR3 length: 16 amino acids.

This clonotype was counted many times. The V call is TRBV6-1, the J call TRBJ1-5, with 12 bases matching TRBD1. Germline V gene data show CDR1 as MNHNS and CDR2 as SASEGT. The CDR3 loop spans 15 amino acids. Germline trimming cut 7 bases from V and 3 bases from J; bases unmatched to any gene: 4. The CDR3 is CASTSGQGANQPQHF. In DNA form, the CDR3 reads TGTGCCAGCACCTCGGGACAGGGGGCCAATCAGCCCCAGCATTTT.

This clonotype was seen ten or more times. The genes are TRBV29-1 and TRBJ2-1; TRBD1 agrees at 9 bases. The CDR3 has 15 amino acids. The ends lost 0 bases at V and 6 bases at J; junction bases unmatched: 6. From germline, CDR1 is SQVTM and CDR2 ANQGSEA. The CDR3 here is CSVEDTGQGGNEQFF. The CDR3 nucleotides are TGCAGCGTTGAAGATACGGGACAGGGAGGCAATGAGCAGTTCTTC.

The chain has TRBV29-1 and TRBJ2-3, with D possibly being TRBD1 (5 bases). V lost 6 bases and J 7 bases, leaving 14 bases between the germline ends. The germline V gene encodes CDR1 SQVTM and CDR2 ANQGSEA. The CDR3 totals 12 residues. The DNA for the CDR3 is TGCAGCGTACCCCCAGGGCCGCATACGCAGTATTTT. The encoded protein is CSVPPGPHTQYF.

This chain's CDR3 is CASTLPTGELFF. DNA of the CDR3: TGCGCCAGCACCCTACCTACCGGGGAGCTGTTTTTT. The J gene is TRBJ2-2, the V gene TRBV5-1; D remains unclear. Between the trimmed V and J ends, which lost 6 bases and 5 bases, there was a span of 8 bases. Per the germline V gene, CDR1 is SGHRS and CDR2 is YFSETQ. The CDR3 consists of 12 residues.

This chain joins TRBV20-1 and TRBJ2-5; D is uncertain. Trimming pared 1 base from V and 2 bases from J, leaving 11 bases between. There are 14 residues in the CDR3. Germline assignment: CDR1 DFQATT and CDR2 SNEGSKA (reference sequence). CDR3 loop: CSARVHSAQETQYF. The CDR3 DNA sequence: TGCAGTGCTAGAGTTCACAGCGCTCAAGAGACCCAGTACTTC.

Ten or more counts support this clonotype. The chain joins TRBV4-2 to TRBJ2-1; 8 bases agree with TRBD2. The V gene's germline CDR1 is LGHNA and CDR2 YNFKEQ. The CDR3 runs 15 residues. V dropped 1 base and J dropped 9; count of bases not matched to a gene: 8. CDR3 nucleotide sequence: TGTGCCAGCAGCCAAGCGATGGGACTAGAGGGTGAGCAGTTCTTC. This codes for CASSQAMGLEGEQFF.

In its sample, this clonotype was seen many times. V usage is TRBV25-1 and J usage is TRBJ2-1, with no clear D. The CDR3 has 11 amino acids. The ends were cut back, 8 bases at V and 10 bases at J, with 12 bases in the middle. The V gene's germline CDR1 is MGHDK and CDR2 SYGVNS. CDR3 sequence: CASRRLLEQFF. The CDR3 DNA follows: TGTGCCAGCCGCCGGCTATTGGAGCAGTTCTTC. The full variable domain, its missing parts supplied by reference TRBV25-1 and TRBJ2-1, is EADIYQTPRYLVIGTGKKITLECSQTMGHDKMYWYQQDPGMELHLIHYSYGVNSTEKGDLSSESTVSRIRTEHFPLTLESARPSHTSQYLCASRRLLEQFFGPGTRLTVL.

This clonotype was seen a few times. The chain uses TRBV12-3 or TRBV12-4 and TRBJ2-2; 10 bases are a match to TRBD2. Unmatched junction bases numbered 3, after V lost 5 bases and J lost 3 bases. CDR3 length equals 15 residues. The DNA for the CDR3 is TGTGCCAGCAGTGCGCTAGCGGGGGACACCGGGGAGCTGTTTTTT. Translating it yields CASSALAGDTGELFF.

In its sample, this clonotype was seen a few times. The chain is built from TRBV7-6 and TRBJ2-2; no clear D. Germline V CDR1 and CDR2: SGHVS, FNYEAQ. The CDR3 has 13 amino acids. Between the trimmed V and J ends, which lost 5 bases and 8 bases, there was a span of 12 bases. The CDR3 DNA reads as TGTGCCAGCAGCCCTGACCCCCGGGGGGAGCTGTTTTTT. Translation gives CASSPDPRGELFF.

At least ten counts were recorded for this clonotype. The genes are TRBV20-1 and TRBJ2-3, with 7 positions matching TRBD2. V was clipped by 5 bases and J by 2 bases; unmatched bases: 7. There are 14 residues in the CDR3. CDR1 is DFQATT and CDR2 is SNEGSKA in the germline V gene (reference sequence). In DNA, the CDR3 is TGCAGTGCTGGGGGGGTGGCCCTCACAGATACGCAGTATTTT. Translation: CSAGGVALTDTQYF.

This sequence joins TRBV12-3 or TRBV12-4 and TRBJ2-1, with D possibly matching TRBD1 (6 bases). This CDR3 region has 11 residues. V was clipped by 8 bases and J by 6 bases, with 8 bases between them. The CDR3 sequence is CASQGSNEQFF. CDR3 nucleotide sequence: TGTGCCAGCCAGGGGTCCAATGAGCAGTTCTTC.

V is TRBV5-1 and J is TRBJ1-1, with 10 bases lining up with TRBD1. CDR3 length: 20 residues. V was pared by 4 bases and J by 5 bases, with 23 bases of the junction left unmatched. Germline CDR1 is SGHRS and CDR2 is YFSETQ. CDR3 sequence reads: CASSPNPGTGDIRLVTEAFF. The CDR3 bases are TGCGCCAGCAGCCCCAACCCAGGGACAGGGGACATAAGGCTGGTTACTGAAGCTTTCTTT. Supplemented by reference TRBV5-1 and TRBJ1-1, the full variable domain reads KAGVTQTPRYLIKTRGQQVTLSCSPISGHRSVSWYQQTPGQGLQFLFEYFSETQRNKGNFPGRFSGRQFSNSRSEMNVSTLELGDSALYLCASSPNPGTGDIRLVTEAFFGQGTRLTVV.

This clonotype came up many times. The V call is TRBV7-8, the J call TRBJ2-1, with TRBD2 identical over 7 bases. Per the germline V gene, CDR1 is SGHVS and CDR2 is FQNEAQ. This CDR3 is built from 16 residues. V trimming: 4 bases; J trimming: 5 bases; junction bases outside the gene matches: 11. The CDR3 region has the DNA TGTGCCAGCAGCTCCAGTCGAGGGAGGGCGCACAATGAGCAGTTCTTC. As protein: CASSSSRGRAHNEQFF.